This record concerns one T cell receptor beta chain sequence. The CDR3 has 13 residues. The ends were cut back, 1 base at V and 1 base at J, with 6 bases in the middle. Germline CDR1 SGHKS, CDR2 YYEKEE (reference sequence). The data stem from a study of control samples from healthy donors and cancer patients. Sequenced by immunoSEQ multiplex PCR; TCRdb stores in-frame clones only, minus some. In the table there are tens of thousands of clones, more than 75% of which are singletons. The origin of this receptor is a woman aged 45-65 years with head and neck cancer. This rearrangement joins TRBV5-5 to TRBJ2-7; no reliable D call. Sequenced input: PBMCs. Here the CDR3 DNA reads TGTGCCAGCAGCTTGCAACAGTCCTACGAGCAGTACTTC. It codes for CASSLQQSYEQYF.